The 19 T cell receptor beta chains reported below all come from one sample, sequenced in a study of T cells and Merkel cell carcinoma outcomes. Clones were sequenced by immunoSEQ multiplex PCR, and TCRdb holds only the in-frame ones, with some missing. The profile shows about 19,000 clones, roughly 82% of them singletons. Sequencing input: tumor tissue from Merkel cell carcinoma. The source of these receptors is a human donor with Merkel cell carcinoma.

The V gene is TRBV29-1, the J gene TRBJ2-3; the match to TRBD2 covers 7 bases. CDR1 and CDR2 from the germline V gene are SQVTM and ANQGSEA. This CDR3 is 14 amino acids long. Trimming removed 3 bases from V and 0 bases from J; junction bases left unmatched: 3. The CDR3 DNA reads TGCAGCGTTGATGGACTAGATAGCACAGATACGCAGTATTTT. As protein: CSVDGLDSTDTQYF.

V gene TRBV5-1 combines with J gene TRBJ2-3, with unresolved D. Between the trimmed V and J ends, which lost 0 bases and 2 bases, there was a span of 10 bases. Germline CDR1 and CDR2: SGHRS and YFSETQ. CDR3 size: 15 residues. The chain's CDR3 is CASSLDGGSTDTQYF. CDR3 in DNA: TGCGCCAGCAGCTTGGATGGCGGATCCACAGATACGCAGTATTTT.

This clone was detected only a few times. The chain links TRBV7-9 to TRBJ2-7; D is uncertain. V was pared by 5 bases and J by 0 bases, with 11 bases between. This CDR3 is built from 14 residues. Germline values: CDR1 SEHNR, CDR2 FQNEAQ (reference sequence). CDR3 DNA sequence: TGTGCCAGCAGCCTATTAACGAGCTCCTACGAGCAGTACTTC. It translates to CASSLLTSSYEQYF.

The chain recombines TRBV5-6 with TRBJ2-3; D is undetermined. The germline V gene has CDR1 SGHDT and CDR2 YYEEEE. CDR3 length equals 11 residues. V was trimmed by 3 bases and J by 5 bases, leaving 4 bases between them. The chain's CDR3 is CASSSVDTQYF. CDR3 in DNA: TGTGCCAGCAGCTCCGTAGATACGCAGTATTTT.

The chain recombines TRBV10-3 with TRBJ2-2, with D possibly TRBD1 on 6 matching bases. V lost 4 bases to trimming and J lost 6 bases, with 12 bases between them. Germline V lookup: CDR1 ENHRY, CDR2 SYGVKD. The CDR3 totals 14 residues. The CDR3 reads CAISARGRAGELFF. CDR3 DNA: TGTGCCATCAGTGCCAGGGGCAGGGCCGGGGAGCTGTTTTTT.

This chain joins TRBV7-3 and TRBJ1-5; weak D call: TRBD1 (5 bases). Germline loops: CDR1 SGHTA, CDR2 FQGTGA. This CDR3 contains 15 residues. V dropped 4 bases and J dropped 7 bases, with 17 bases sitting between them. CDR3 coding DNA: TGTGCCAGCAGCTCCGACATCGGGGCACGGCAGCCCCAGCATTTT. Residues: CASSSDIGARQPQHF.

V and J are TRBV5-4 and TRBJ2-7; D might be TRBD1 (5 bases). Germline V gene sequence: CDR1 SGHNT, CDR2 YYREEE (reference sequence). The CDR3 is 17 residues long. V dropped 0 bases and J dropped 3 bases, with 19 bases sitting between them. The CDR3 DNA reads as TGTGCCAGCAGCTTGGCCCCACCTCCGGACACCCACTACGAGCAGTACTTC. Translation: CASSLAPPPDTHYEQYF.

J is TRBJ1-2 and V is TRBV7-9; TRBD1 is a possible D gene (5 bases). Germline CDR1 SEHNR, CDR2 FQNEAQ (reference sequence). The ends were cut back, 5 bases at V and 6 bases at J, with 22 bases in the middle. This CDR3 comprises 16 residues. The CDR3 DNA reads as TGTGCCAGCAGCACCGGGGGGTCGGGAAAAGGACATGGCTACACCTTC. This gives the protein CASSTGGSGKGHGYTF.

V and J are TRBV11-2 and TRBJ1-5; D gene ambiguous. V lost 0 bases to trimming and J lost 7 bases, with 7 bases between them. CDR1 is SGHAT, CDR2 FQNNGV, per germline. The CDR3 consists of 13 residues. CDR3 residues: CASSLEVRQPQHF. The CDR3 nucleotides are TGTGCCAGCAGCTTAGAGGTACGACAGCCCCAGCATTTT.

The CDR3 nucleotides read TGTGCCAGCAGTTTATCGCTCTATGGCTACACCTTC. Its translation is CASSLSLYGYTF. This chain joins TRBV28 and TRBJ1-2; no clear D gene. Germline V lookup: CDR1 MDHEN, CDR2 SYDVKM. The CDR3 spans 12 residues. The V end was cut by 1 base, the J end by 4 bases, with 4 bases between.

V is TRBV18 and J is TRBJ1-4; the D gene is possibly TRBD1 (5 bases). Germline V gene sequence: CDR1 KGHSH, CDR2 LQKENI. This CDR3 region has 12 residues. V shed 6 bases and J shed 13 bases, with 15 bases lying between them. The CDR3 loop is CASSLNGGVLFF. CDR3 DNA: TGTGCCAGCTCCCTAAATGGAGGGGTACTGTTTTTT.

As for this clone: Germline and junction disagree at one end, which may indicate a read error. V is TRBV2 and J is TRBJ2-5; the D is unclear. CDR3 length: 17 amino acids. Per the germline V gene, CDR1 is SNHLY and CDR2 is FYNNEI. The CDR3 coding sequence is TGTGCCAGCAGTGAAAGTCTACGGCTCCCGGATACGGAGACCCAATACTTC. Encoded protein: CASSESLRLPDTETQYF.

The chain couples TRBV6-1 to TRBJ2-3, with D possibly being TRBD2 (7 bases). The V gene's germline CDR1 is MNHNS and CDR2 SASEGT. This CDR3 spans 16 amino acids. Trimming took off 4 bases at V and 5 bases at J, with 19 bases between the two ends. CDR3 sequence: CASSAIGEGVQDTQYF. The CDR3 DNA sequence: TGTGCCAGCAGTGCCATAGGGGAGGGGGTTCAAGATACGCAGTATTTT.

On this clone: At one end, the junction sequence differs from germline, possibly due to a read error. The J gene is TRBJ1-5, the V gene TRBV7-9, with unresolved D. This CDR3 region has 12 residues. CDR1 is SEHNR, CDR2 FQNEAQ, per germline (reference sequence). CDR3 nucleotides: TGTGCCAGCAGTTTAGGGTCGTCGCCCCAGCATTTT. Its protein is CASSLGSSPQHF.

The chain carries TRBV18 and TRBJ1-4, with D uncertain. The CDR3 loop spans 14 amino acids. Trimming removed 6 bases at V and 4 bases at J, with 12 bases between. Germline CDR1 is KGHSH and CDR2 is LQKENI. In DNA, the CDR3 is TGTGCCAGCTCCCCGGGAACAGATAATGAAAAACTGTTTTTT. Amino acid sequence: CASSPGTDNEKLFF.

The chain uses TRBV7-9 and TRBJ2-4; the D call may be TRBD1 or TRBD2 (6 bases each). Germline values: CDR1 SEHNR, CDR2 FQNEAQ (reference sequence). The CDR3 consists of 14 residues. The V and J ends lost 5 bases and 4 bases respectively, with 12 bases between them. The CDR3 protein is CASSQGREKNIQYF. In nucleotides, the CDR3 is TGTGCCAGCAGCCAGGGGCGGGAAAAAAACATTCAGTACTTC.

This chain uses TRBV4-1 with TRBJ2-1, with D maybe TRBD2 (6 bases). CDR3 length: 15 amino acids. Germline V gene lookup returns CDR1 MGHRA and CDR2 YSYEKL. The V gene lost 1 base and the J gene lost 7 bases, with 14 bases spanning the gap. This CDR3 is CASSQVAAGRNEQFF. The DNA for the CDR3 is TGCGCCAGCAGCCAAGTAGCGGCGGGGAGAAATGAGCAGTTCTTC.

This chain links TRBV11-2 with TRBJ2-3; D remains ambiguous. Germline-derived CDR1 and CDR2 are SGHAT and FQNNGV. Between the trimmed V and J ends, which lost 5 bases and 4 bases, there was a span of 13 bases. The CDR3 is 14 residues long. CDR3 protein: CASSLMAAADTQYF. The CDR3 nucleotides are TGTGCCAGCAGCCTGATGGCAGCCGCAGATACGCAGTATTTT.

This clone has only one observation. V is TRBV19 and J is TRBJ2-7, with a weak D call TRBD1 (5 bases). The CDR3 covers 19 residues. V lost 10 bases to trimming and J lost 2 bases, with 33 bases between them. Germline V lookup: CDR1 LNHDA, CDR2 SQIVND (reference sequence). CDR3 sequence: CATLNGPSGWRRGTYEQYF. CDR3 coding DNA: TGTGCCACCCTCAATGGGCCCTCCGGCTGGCGAAGGGGCACCTACGAGCAGTACTTC. The whole variable domain, remainder taken from reference TRBV19 and TRBJ2-7, is DGGITQSPKYLFRKEGQNVTLSCEQNLNHDAMYWYRQDPGQGLRLIYYSQIVNDFQKGDIAEGYSVSREKKESFPLTVTSAQKNPTAFYLCATLNGPSGWRRGTYEQYFGPGTRLTVT.